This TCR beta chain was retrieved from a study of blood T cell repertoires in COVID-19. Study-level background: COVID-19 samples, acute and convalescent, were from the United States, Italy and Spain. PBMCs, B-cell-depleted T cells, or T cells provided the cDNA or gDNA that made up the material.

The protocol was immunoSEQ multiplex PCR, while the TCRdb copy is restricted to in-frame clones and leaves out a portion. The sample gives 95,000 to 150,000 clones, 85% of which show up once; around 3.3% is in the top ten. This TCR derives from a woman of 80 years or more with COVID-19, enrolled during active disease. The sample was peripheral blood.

The CDR3 bases are TGTGCCAGCAAAGAGGGGGCGCGAGAAAAACTGTTTTTT. It yields the protein CASKEGAREKLFF. The chain is built from TRBV6-5 and TRBJ1-4, with 7 bases fitting TRBD1. In germline, CDR1 is MNHEY, CDR2 SVGAGI. The CDR3 is 13 amino acids. V was clipped by 7 bases and J by 8 bases; unmatched bases: 7.